Listed below are T cell receptor beta chains from one sample, sequenced in a study of T-cell reconstitution after alpha-beta-depleted transplantation in children. TCRdb re-called the PCR reads with MiXCR, one entry per CDR3 protein. In the table there are hundreds of thousands of distinct CDR3 sequences, around 14% of which are singletons. The sequencing here drew on PBMCs, taken before TCRalphabeta/CD19-depleted stem cell transplant. These TCRs come from a girl aged 2-10 years with congenital amegakaryocytic thrombocytopenia, due to receive a stem cell transplant. Both conserved end residues are part of each CDR3. A D gene is named only where the DNA matches it firmly. Where a row states a size, it is once, few, many or the class of an expanded clone; other rows omit it.

TRBD1 | many | TRBJ1-5 | TRBV5-6 | CASSAYRGGQPQHF | TGTGCCAGCAGCGCCTACAGGGGAGGACAGCCCCAGCATTTT
- | few | TRBJ1-1 | TRBV6-5 | CASRQLGPAFF | TGTGCCAGCAGACAACTGGGACCCGCTTTCTTT
- | many | TRBJ2-3 | TRBV7-6 | CASSAPWDTQYF | TGTGCCAGCAGCGCACCCTGGGATACGCAGTATTTT
TRBD2 | few | TRBJ2-7 | TRBV29-1 | CSVVGGGQTYEQYF | TGCAGCGTAGTCGGGGGAGGGCAAACCTACGAGCAGTACTTC
- | - | TRBJ2-3 | TRBV20-1 | CSARVAGRDTQYF | TGCAGTGCTAGAGTCGCGGGAAGGGATACGCAGTATTTT
- | - | TRBJ2-7 | TRBV12-3/TRBV12-4 | CASSFEIGFGEQYF | TGTGCCAGCAGTTTTGAAATTGGGTTTGGCGAGCAGTACTTC
- | - | TRBJ2-1 | TRBV30 | CAWSDNTVYNEQFF | TGTGCCTGGAGTGATAACACAGTCTACAATGAGCAGTTCTTC
- | few | TRBJ2-2 | TRBV5-1 | CASSATGVNTGELFF | TGCGCCAGCAGCGCCACAGGTGTGAACACCGGGGAGCTGTTTTTT
TRBD2 | many | TRBJ2-1 | TRBV5-1 | CASSLAGGTYEQFF | TGCGCCAGCAGCTTGGCGGGAGGTACCTATGAGCAGTTCTTC
TRBD1 | few | TRBJ2-1 | TRBV20-1 | CSAPSPGQRSNEQFF | TGCAGTGCCCCAAGTCCGGGACAGAGGAGCAATGAGCAGTTCTTC
- | - | TRBJ2-5 | TRBV7-8 | CASSLRAELQGSETQYF | TGTGCCAGCAGCTTGCGGGCGGAGCTCCAGGGGTCGGAGACCCAGTACTTC
TRBD2 | many | TRBJ2-1 | TRBV29-1 | CSVPAGLAGEWGEQFF | TGCAGCGTTCCGGCGGGCCTAGCGGGAGAATGGGGTGAGCAGTTCTTC
- | - | TRBJ2-5 | TRBV9 | CASSVAGEPQETQYF | TGTGCCAGCAGCGTAGCCGGGGAACCACAAGAGACCCAGTACTTC
TRBD2 | many | TRBJ2-3 | TRBV29-1 | CSIRAGDSTDTQYF | TGCAGCATACGAGCGGGAGATAGCACAGATACGCAGTATTTT
TRBD2 | many | TRBJ2-1 | TRBV5-1 | CASSIPLIIISGKQFF | TGCGCCAGCAGCATACCCTTAATTATCATTAGCGGGAAGCAGTTCTTC
TRBD2 | many | TRBJ2-1 | TRBV5-5 | CASSASGTRGNEQFF | TGTGCCAGCAGCGCCTCCGGGACTAGGGGTAATGAGCAGTTCTTC
- | few | TRBJ2-7 | TRBV30 | CAWSDPRYEQYF | TGTGCCTGGAGCGACCCCCGGTACGAGCAGTACTTC
TRBD1 | many | TRBJ2-4 | TRBV20-1 | CSAIPLKTGVYIQYF | TGCAGTGCTATCCCGTTAAAGACAGGGGTCTACATTCAGTACTTC
TRBD2 | - | TRBJ2-3 | TRBV28 | CASSLFLRPSGGTDTQYF | TGTGCCAGCAGTTTATTCCTTCGGCCTAGCGGGGGCACAGATACGCAGTATTTT
- | few | TRBJ2-2 | TRBV10-3 | CAISDPGRDTGELFF | TGTGCCATCAGTGACCCGGGCAGGGACACCGGGGAGCTGTTTTTT
- | many | TRBJ2-6 | TRBV5-1 | CASSLGTDPGANVLTF | TGCGCCAGCAGCTTGGGGACAGACCCTGGGGCCAACGTCCTGACTTTC
TRBD1 | many | TRBJ1-1 | TRBV7-9 | CASKTGGNTEAFF | TGTGCCAGCAAGACAGGGGGGAACACTGAAGCTTTCTTT
- | - | TRBJ2-2 | TRBV6-5 | CASSYSTAGYPRQAGELSF | TGTGCCAGCAGTTACTCGACGGCAGGGTACCCCCGTCAGGCCGGGGAGCTGTCTTTT
- | - | TRBJ2-1 | TRBV11-2 | CASSLLRDPPDEQFF | TGTGCCAGCAGCTTACTCCGGGACCCGCCGGATGAGCAGTTCTTC
TRBD1 | many | TRBJ2-5 | TRBV5-1 | CASSGTGVRETQYF | TGCGCCAGCAGCGGTACAGGGGTTAGGGAGACCCAGTACTTC
TRBD2 | many | TRBJ2-7 | TRBV27 | CASSSGLAGAHTYEQYF | TGTGCCAGCAGTTCAGGACTAGCGGGAGCCCATACCTACGAGCAGTACTTC
- | many | TRBJ2-1 | TRBV15 | CATQLSRNNEQFF | TGTGCCACCCAACTATCGAGGAACAATGAGCAGTTCTTC
TRBD1 | - | TRBJ2-1 | TRBV7-3 | CASSRRPGQGKDEQFF | TGTGCCAGCAGTAGACGACCGGGACAGGGGAAGGATGAGCAGTTCTTC
TRBD1 | many | TRBJ1-1 | TRBV12-3/TRBV12-4 | CASSYRGNTEAFF | TGTGCCAGCAGTTACAGGGGCAACACTGAAGCTTTCTTT
- | many | TRBJ2-5 | TRBV20-1 | CSAEERYRQETQYF | TGCAGTGCCGAAGAACGGTACAGACAAGAGACCCAGTACTTC
TRBD1 | few | TRBJ2-7 | TRBV18 | CASSPRGQGPYEQYF | TGTGCCAGCTCACCACGGGGACAGGGACCGTACGAGCAGTACTTC
TRBD2 | many | TRBJ2-1 | TRBV5-1 | CASSSTSGKRNEQFF | TGCGCCAGCAGCTCAACTAGCGGGAAAAGAAATGAGCAGTTCTTC
TRBD2 | - | TRBJ2-3 | TRBV14 | CASSQDRGRSSDTQYF | TGTGCCAGCAGCCAAGATCGCGGGAGGTCCTCAGATACGCAGTATTTT
TRBD2 | - | TRBJ2-1 | TRBV29-1 | CSVAPEREYNEQFF | TGCAGCGTTGCTCCCGAGCGGGAATACAATGAGCAGTTCTTC
- | many | TRBJ1-1 | TRBV29-1 | CSVEVRGLMNTEAFF | TGCAGCGTTGAAGTTCGGGGTCTCATGAACACTGAAGCTTTCTTT
- | - | TRBJ2-1 | TRBV7-3 | CASSSLPLNEQFF | TGTGCCAGCAGCTCCCTCCCCCTCAATGAGCAGTTCTTC
TRBD2 | - | TRBJ2-1 | TRBV11-1 | CASSPEVGEGRSSYNEQFF | TGTGCCAGCAGCCCCGAAGTGGGGGAGGGCCGGAGCTCCTACAATGAGCAGTTCTTC